Below, 26 T cell receptor beta chains from the same sample are listed, as sequenced in a study of cytomegalovirus exposure and HLA in healthy donors. Only in-frame clones appear in the TCRdb table, and some are missing; sequencing was by immunoSEQ multiplex PCR. The repertoire consists of about 110,000 clones, with 70% to 90% occurring once and the leading ten covering 3%. The sample comprised PBMCs. Receptor source: a woman aged 18-35 years in good health and CMV-seronegative.

This rearrangement joins TRBV7-2 to TRBJ1-4; tentative D call: TRBD1 (5 bases). This CDR3 comprises 13 residues. Trimming shortened V by 4 bases and J by 8 bases, and 11 bases separated the two germline ends. The germline gives CDR1 SGHTA, CDR2 FQGNSA. Here the CDR3 reads CASSYRPGEKLFF. CDR3 DNA sequence: TGTGCCAGCAGCTACCGACCAGGGGAAAAACTGTTTTTT.

The CDR3 loop is CASSEATRLYEQYF. CDR3 sequence (DNA): TGTGCCAGCAGTGAAGCGACAAGATTGTACGAGCAGTACTTC. This rearrangement joins TRBV6-1 to TRBJ2-7; D gene unclear. Germline V gene sequence: CDR1 MNHNS, CDR2 SASEGT. Trimming shortened V by 0 bases and J by 4 bases, and 10 bases separated the two germline ends. CDR3 size: 14 residues.

V and J are TRBV5-6 and TRBJ1-1; the D is unclear. The length of the CDR3 is 11 residues. Germline assignment: CDR1 SGHDT and CDR2 YYEEEE. The V end lost 3 bases, the J end lost 10 bases, and 10 bases lay between the germline ends. The CDR3 nucleotides read TGTGCCAGCAGCTCCGGGTTGGCAGCTTTCTTT. Its translation is CASSSGLAAFF. Looking up the rest from reference TRBV5-6 and TRBJ1-1 gives the full variable domain: DAGVTQSPTHLIKTRGQQVTLRCSPKSGHDTVSWYQQALGQGPQFIFQYYEEEERQRGNFPDRFSGHQFPNYSSELNVNALLLGDSALYLCASSSGLAAFFGQGTRLTVV.

The chain couples TRBV10-3 to TRBJ2-3, with TRBD2 identical over 11 bases. The ends lost 6 bases at V and 3 bases at J; junction bases unmatched: 5. Germline V lookup: CDR1 ENHRY, CDR2 SYGVKD. The CDR3 sequence is 15 residues long. CDR3 in DNA: TGTGCCATCAGGGCTAGCGGGGGGAAAACAGATACGCAGTATTTT. Translation: CAIRASGGKTDTQYF.

This clone was detected a few times. The rearrangement links TRBV19 to TRBJ1-1; no clear D. Germline V gene lookup returns CDR1 LNHDA and CDR2 SQIVND (reference sequence). This CDR3 comprises 11 residues. V lost 7 bases and J lost 8, with 11 bases in between. This CDR3 is CASKKPGEAFF. The CDR3 DNA follows: TGTGCCAGTAAGAAACCGGGGGAAGCTTTCTTT.

The J gene is TRBJ2-2, the V gene TRBV9; 8 bases align to TRBD2. Trimming cost V 5 bases and J 1 base; bases outside gene matches: 4. The CDR3 has 15 residues. Germline CDR1 is SGDLS and CDR2 is YYNGEE. CDR3 protein: CASRPSGGNTGELFF. For the CDR3, the DNA is TGTGCCAGCAGGCCGAGCGGGGGGAACACCGGGGAGCTGTTTTTT. Filled out from reference TRBV9 and TRBJ2-2, the complete variable domain reads DSGVTQTPKHLITATGQRVTLRCSPRSGDLSVYWYQQSLDQGLQFLIQYYNGEERAKGNILERFSAQQFPDLHSELNLSSLELGDSALYFCASRPSGGNTGELFFGEGSRLTVL.

The V gene is TRBV4-1, the J gene TRBJ2-3; D remains ambiguous. This CDR3 has 16 residues. CDR1 and CDR2 (germline): MGHRA, YSYEKL. V gave up 0 bases and J gave up 2 bases, with 12 bases separating them. The CDR3 here is CASSQDHSTYTDTQYF. The CDR3 DNA reads as TGCGCCAGCAGCCAAGATCACTCCACCTACACAGATACGCAGTATTTT.

The J gene is TRBJ1-3, the V gene TRBV4-1; D gene uncertain. Trimming took off 3 bases at V and 0 bases at J, with 24 bases between the two ends. This CDR3 region has 20 residues. The germline gives CDR1 MGHRA, CDR2 YSYEKL. The CDR3 loop reads CASSHDHRETALSSGNTIYF. Here the CDR3 DNA reads TGCGCCAGCAGCCATGATCATCGGGAGACCGCCCTCTCCTCTGGAAACACCATATATTTT.

This clone has a handful of counts. J is TRBJ1-5 and V is TRBV2; the D gene is possibly TRBD1 (5 bases). The CDR3 consists of 13 residues. Germline CDR1 and CDR2: SNHLY and FYNNEI. The V gene lost 6 bases and the J gene lost 5 bases, with 11 bases spanning the gap. The CDR3 here is CASRGQGDQPQHF. DNA for the CDR3: TGTGCCAGCAGAGGCCAAGGGGATCAGCCCCAGCATTTT.

The rearrangement uses TRBV5-4 and TRBJ2-7; 9 bases agree with TRBD1. Losses at the gene ends were 4 bases for V and 1 base for J; bases not matched to a gene: 6. This CDR3 has 15 residues. Germline V gene lookup returns CDR1 SGHNT and CDR2 YYREEE (reference sequence). The CDR3 nucleotides are TGTGCCAGCAGCGAGGGACAGGGCCTTTCCTACGAGCAGTACTTC. As protein: CASSEGQGLSYEQYF.

Concerning this clone: At one end, the junction sequence differs from germline, possibly due to a read error. The chain couples TRBV25-1 to TRBJ2-7, with TRBD1 identical over 9 bases. The CDR3 length is 17 residues. Per germline, CDR1 MGHDK and CDR2 SYGVNS. The CDR3 nucleotides read TGTGCCAGCAGTGCCACAGGGGGCTACCCGATTACCTACGGGCAGTACTTC. Residues: CASSATGGYPITYGQYF.

This clone has more than one count but fewer than ten. The chain carries TRBV5-6 and TRBJ2-7; possible D gene TRBD2, 5 bases. Germline V gene data show CDR1 as SGHDT and CDR2 as YYEEEE. CDR3 length: 13 residues. The V and J ends lost 3 bases and 6 bases respectively, with 13 bases between them. CDR3 DNA: TGTGCCAGCAGCTCTCGGTTAGCGTTCGAGCAGTACTTC. It translates to CASSSRLAFEQYF.

The chain uses TRBV7-9 and TRBJ2-2, with D possibly TRBD1 on 5 matching bases. The germline V gene encodes CDR1 SEHNR and CDR2 FQNEAQ (reference sequence). V lost 5 bases, J lost 3 bases, and 25 bases lay in between. The CDR3 has 19 residues. CDR3 sequence (DNA): TGTGCCAGCAGCCCCGTTGTGGAGTACAGGCCAACTCACACCGGGGAGCTGTTTTTT. It specifies CASSPVVEYRPTHTGELFF.

J is TRBJ2-5 and V is TRBV19; D might be TRBD2 (6 bases). This CDR3 region has 14 residues. Deletions cut 1 base from V and 5 bases from J, with 11 bases between. Germline V CDR1 and CDR2: LNHDA, SQIVND (reference sequence). The CDR3, as DNA: TGTGCCAGTAGTATAGTAACTAGCCAGGAGACCCAGTACTTC. Translating gives CASSIVTSQETQYF.

The chain employs TRBV29-1 and TRBJ1-2; TRBD1 is a possible D gene (5 bases). The germline V gene has CDR1 SQVTM and CDR2 ANQGSEA. The length of the CDR3 is 14 residues. With 4 bases removed from V and 3 bases from J, the gap between germline ends came to 15 bases. CDR3 in amino acids: CSVGTGTHDYGYTF. The DNA of the CDR3 is TGCAGCGTTGGGACCGGGACTCATGACTATGGCTACACCTTC.

The V gene is TRBV6-6, the J gene TRBJ2-7; a weak D match, TRBD1 (6 bases). V gave up 6 bases and J gave up 6 bases, with 18 bases separating them. CDR3 length equals 14 residues. Germline CDR1 and CDR2: MNHNY and SVGAGI (reference sequence). As DNA, the CDR3 is TGTGCCAGCAGAACAGGTACAGGGACGGTCGAGCAGTACTTC. Its translation: CASRTGTGTVEQYF.

The rearrangement links TRBV9 to TRBJ2-2; the match to TRBD2 covers 13 bases. V dropped 0 bases and J dropped 5; count of bases not matched to a gene: 1. Per the germline V gene, CDR1 is SGDLS and CDR2 is YYNGEE. The CDR3 consists of 16 residues. The CDR3 DNA is TGTGCCAGCAGCGTAGAGGGACTAGCGGGGACCGGGGAGCTGTTTTTT. Translating it yields CASSVEGLAGTGELFF.

This sequence joins TRBV7-3 and TRBJ2-1, with TRBD2 identical over 8 bases. Trimming cost V 5 bases and J 2 bases; bases outside gene matches: 5. The germline V gene encodes CDR1 SGHTA and CDR2 FQGTGA. There are 15 residues in the CDR3. CDR3 residues: CASSTRGGTYNEQFF. CDR3 nucleotides: TGTGCCAGCAGCACCCGGGGGGGTACCTACAATGAGCAGTTCTTC.

The rearrangement links TRBV6-1 to TRBJ1-1; no reliable D call. This CDR3 has 15 amino acids. Trimming pared 3 bases from V and 6 bases from J, leaving 17 bases between. CDR1 is MNHNS and CDR2 is SASEGT in the germline V gene. The CDR3 nucleotides read TGTGCCAGCAGTGACCAGAGGGCCCCTTTGTCTGAAGCTTTCTTT. Residues: CASSDQRAPLSEAFF.

The chain uses TRBV10-3 and TRBJ2-7, with unresolved D. Trimming shortened V by 2 bases and J by 0 bases, and 5 bases separated the two germline ends. This CDR3 comprises 13 residues. From germline, CDR1 is ENHRY and CDR2 SYGVKD. The CDR3 loop is CAISEPSSYEQYF. DNA of the CDR3: TGTGCCATCAGTGAGCCTTCCTCCTACGAGCAGTACTTC.

The V gene is TRBV15, the J gene TRBJ2-2, with D perhaps matching TRBD1 (7 bases). The CDR3 extends over 14 amino acids. Trimming stripped 6 bases from V and 6 bases from J, with 14 bases between. Germline V gene data show CDR1 as LNHNV and CDR2 as YYDKDF (reference sequence). CDR3 coding DNA: TGTGCCACCAGTATATCCAGGGGGGCCGGGGAGCTGTTTTTT. Residues: CATSISRGAGELFF. Full variable domain (remainder filled in from reference TRBV15 and TRBJ2-2): DAMVIQNPRYQVTQFGKPVTLSCSQTLNHNVMYWYQQKSSQAPKLLFHYYDKDFNNEADTPDNFQSRRPNTSFCFLDIRSPGLGDTAMYLCATSISRGAGELFFGEGSRLTVL.

This clone was recorded a few times. V usage is TRBV5-6 and J usage is TRBJ1-6; no definite D call. CDR3 size: 15 residues. Germline CDR1 SGHDT, CDR2 YYEEEE. V lost 4 bases, J lost 1 base, and 9 bases lay in between. CDR3 residues: CASSTDSSYNSPLHF. The CDR3 DNA reads as TGTGCCAGCAGCACGGACTCATCCTATAATTCACCCCTCCACTTT.

The chain links TRBV9 to TRBJ1-2; no clear D gene. This CDR3 is 16 amino acids long. CDR1 and CDR2 from the germline V gene are SGDLS and YYNGEE. V dropped 3 bases and J dropped 1 base, with 16 bases sitting between them. The CDR3 nucleotides are TGTGCCAGCAGCGCCTCATCCGGGAACTTTAACTATGGCTACACCTTC. It specifies CASSASSGNFNYGYTF.

The rearrangement uses TRBV9 and TRBJ2-1; the match to TRBD2 covers 8 bases. Trimming at V came to 0 bases and at J to 2 bases, leaving 4 bases not matched to a gene. CDR1 and CDR2 (germline): SGDLS, YYNGEE. The length of the CDR3 is 16 residues. This chain's CDR3 is CASSVGGGGTYNEQFF. CDR3 nucleotides: TGTGCCAGCAGCGTAGGTGGCGGGGGGACCTACAATGAGCAGTTCTTC.

The chain couples TRBV6-5 to TRBJ2-3; D perhaps matches TRBD1 (6 bases). Germline-derived CDR1 and CDR2 are MNHEY and SVGAGI. V lost 5 bases, J lost 4 bases, and 7 bases lay in between. CDR3 length: 12 amino acids. The CDR3 loop is CASSTGSDTQYF. CDR3 sequence (DNA): TGTGCCAGCAGTACAGGGTCAGATACGCAGTATTTT.

V and J are TRBV7-2 and TRBJ2-2; 9 positions match TRBD2. Germline V lookup: CDR1 SGHTA, CDR2 FQGNSA. Germline trimming cut 4 bases from V and 6 bases from J; bases unmatched to any gene: 12. The CDR3 extends over 17 amino acids. CDR3 region: CASSSDSGLAIAGELFF. In nucleotides, the CDR3 is TGTGCCAGCAGCTCTGACTCGGGACTAGCTATTGCCGGGGAGCTGTTTTTT.